A single sample gave rise to the 12 T cell receptor delta chains below, sequenced in a study of gamma-delta T cells after stem cell transplantation (TCRdb year 2016). Receptors were amplified or captured by RT-PCR. The reads were generated on an Illumina MiSeq. TCRdb reprocessed the public data with the CATT caller; entries with the same nucleotide sequence were combined afterwards. Within this sample are about 1,200 delta-chain clones, with about 2.3% of them counted one time only. Together, the top ten hold less than 35% of the sample. Sequencing used gamma-delta T cells. These receptors originate from a human donor. It is not recorded whose cells these are; they may come from a transplant donor.

Regarding this clone: A far larger clone is one base from this, pointing to a likely read error. The limits of the CDR3 on the DNA are not certain, so only TCRdb's listed CDR3 is given. V gene TRDV2 combines with J gene TRDJ1; no check of the table's D call, TRDD3, against the DNA was made. Germline assignment: CDR1 GEAIGNYY and CDR2 EKD. The CDR3 spans 17 amino acids, including both terminal residues. This CDR3 is CACDTVGGGSPAGLLIF.

This clone was counted only a few times. The chain carries TRDV2 and TRDJ3; TRDD3 aligns across 9 bases. Germline V gene data show CDR1 as GEAIGNYY and CDR2 as EKD. The CDR3 totals 21 residues. V lost 0 bases to trimming and J lost 4 bases; unmatched junction nucleotides: 15. In nucleotides, the CDR3 is TGTGCCTGTGACACCCTGGGGGATGATCGTGGCTCGGGGTGGGACACCCGACAGATGTTTTTC. As protein: CACDTLGDDRGSGWDTRQMFF.

This clone was counted a few times. The TCRdb protein comes from a much larger clone and disagrees with this DNA's translation at residue 4, likely due to a read error; the protein given here is derived from the DNA. V and J are TRDV2 and TRDJ1, with 9 nucleotides matching TRDD3. This CDR3 has 17 amino acids. Per the germline V gene, CDR1 is GEAIGNYY and CDR2 is EKD. The chain's CDR3 is CACGTAGGLRYTDKLIF. The CDR3 nucleotides read TGTGCCTGTGGCACCGCTGGGGGATTAAGGTACACCGATAAACTCATCTTT.

There are a few counts of this clone. This sequence joins TRDV2 and TRDJ1; TRDD3 matches 13 bases. The V segment lost 3 bases and the J segment 0 bases; nucleotides outside the gene matches: 15. From germline, CDR1 is GEAIGNYY and CDR2 EKD. The CDR3 loop spans 20 amino acids. The CDR3 nucleotides read TGTGCCTGTGACCCCATAACTGGGGGATACGAGATTTTGTACACCGATAAACTCATCTTT. It is translated as CACDPITGGYEILYTDKLIF.

This clone has only a few counts. Translating this DNA gives a protein that differs at residue 17 from the TCRdb one, which belongs to a much larger clone; a read error is likely, and the protein shown is this translation. The chain is built from TRDV2 and TRDJ1; 9 bases line up with TRDD3. This CDR3 region has 19 residues. Germline CDR1 is GEAIGNYY and CDR2 is EKD. The CDR3 spells CACDALGDRGPAYTDKHIF. DNA for the CDR3: TGTGCCTGTGACGCTCTGGGGGATCGAGGCCCTGCGTACACCGATAAACACATCTTT.

In the case of this clone: This DNA's translation differs at residue 7 from TCRdb's protein, which comes from a much larger clone; a read error is likely, and the protein shown is translated from the DNA. The rearrangement links TRDV2 to TRDJ1, with a possible D match to TRDD3 (6 bases). The V end lost 0 bases, the J end lost 9 bases, and 19 bases lay between the germline ends. Germline CDR1 and CDR2: GEAIGNYY and EKD. This CDR3 is 15 amino acids long. The CDR3 loop is CACDTLETLPGELIF. The CDR3 nucleotides are TGTGCCTGTGACACCTTGGAGACCCTACCTGGGGAACTCATCTTT.

This clone occurred many times. A far larger clone is one base from this, pointing to a likely read error. This chain uses TRDV2 with TRDJ1; D is ambiguous. The CDR3 is 15 residues long. In germline, CDR1 is GEAIGNYY, CDR2 EKD. Here the CDR3 DNA reads TGTGCCCGTGACACCGTCGATTTGTCCACCGATAAACTCATCTTT. Translated, it gives CARDTVDLSTDKLIF.

As regards this clone: The likely explanation is a read error, given a far larger clone one base away. The same CDR3 also results from other DNA sequences found in this sample. V gene TRDV2 combines with J gene TRDJ1; 10 nucleotides line up with TRDD3. This CDR3 is 16 amino acids long. Unmatched junction bases numbered 10, after V lost 7 bases and J lost 0 bases. CDR1 and CDR2 (germline): GEAIGNYY, EKD. For the CDR3, the DNA is TGTGCCTGCGATCTACTGGGGGATTCGAACACCGATAAACTCATCTTT. Residues: CACDLLGDSNTDKLIF.

This clone has just a few counts. A read error likely explains why the TCRdb protein, taken from a much larger clone, differs from this DNA's translation at residue 4; the protein shown is translated from the DNA. V usage is TRDV2 and J usage is TRDJ1; TRDD3 agrees at 7 bases. The CDR3 sequence is 18 residues long. Germline CDR1 reads GEAIGNYY; CDR2 reads EKD. The CDR3 is CACGTVNSGGLTTDKLIF. CDR3 coding DNA: TGTGCCTGTGGCACCGTCAATTCTGGGGGGCTAACCACCGATAAACTCATCTTT.

This clone is deemed hyperexpanded (1% or more). Distinct nucleotide sequences in the sample also encode this CDR3. V usage is TRDV2 and J usage is TRDJ1, with TRDD3 identical over 9 bases. The CDR3 is 19 amino acids. In germline, CDR1 is GEAIGNYY, CDR2 EKD. The V gene end was trimmed by 2 bases and the J gene end by 0 bases; junction bases not matched to a gene: 15. The CDR3 DNA reads TGTGCCTGTGACATGATCCTGGGGGATCCTAAACCTTACACCGATAAACTCATCTTT. As protein: CACDMILGDPKPYTDKLIF.

The table lists this clone with a few counts. This likely reflects a read error, since a far larger clone is one base away. Other DNA sequences from this sample encode an identical CDR3 as well. The chain employs TRDV2 and TRDJ1; TRDD3 matches at 8 bases. Germline V gene lookup returns CDR1 GEAIGNYY and CDR2 EKD. V shed 4 bases, J shed 0 bases, and the junction held 18 bases outside the gene matches. This CDR3 is 19 amino acids long. CDR3 region: CACDPITGGFPPYTDKLIF. The CDR3 DNA is TGTGCCTGTGATCCCATCACTGGGGGCTTTCCGCCCTACACCGATAAACTCATCTTT.

This clone was detected a few times. This likely reflects a read error, since a far larger clone is one base away. Within the sample, other DNA sequences also encode this same CDR3. J is TRDJ1 and V is TRDV2, with D possibly matching TRDD3 (6 bases). Per germline, CDR1 GEAIGNYY and CDR2 EKD. Trimming removed 7 bases at V and 1 base at J, with 24 bases between. The CDR3 is 17 amino acids. CDR3 in DNA: TGTGCCTGCGACCTCGTGGGGGCTTCGGCAATCACCGATAAACTCATCTTT. Translating gives CACDLVGASAITDKLIF.